Listed below are T cell receptor beta chains from one sample, sequenced in a study of T cells after yellow fever vaccination. From the 5' RACE reads, TCRdb called clonotypes with MiXCR, one entry per CDR3 protein. The repertoire holds a few hundred thousand distinct CDR3 sequences, roughly 4% seen once, with more than 20% in the top ten. This specimen consisted of PBMCs, obtained 5 days after the yellow fever booster vaccination. All receptors come from a man aged 18 to 29 who received the YFV17D yellow fever vaccine. Both conserved end residues are part of each CDR3. A D gene is named only where the DNA matches it firmly. Expanded clones get a size class; other rows say once, few or many, or leave the size out.

-,TRBV7-3,few,TRBJ2-1,TGTGCCAGCAGCCCTTGGAGGGGGGCCTTAGACGAGCAGTTCTTC,CASSPWRGALDEQFF
TRBD1,TRBV7-2,many,TRBJ2-7,TGTGCCAGCAGCGTCGACAGGGCCTACGAGCAGTACTTC,CASSVDRAYEQYF
-,TRBV28,few,TRBJ1-2,TGTGCCAGTGGAAGGGTTCAGAATGGCTACACCTTC,CASGRVQNGYTF
-,TRBV6-2/TRBV6-3,-,TRBJ1-5,TGTGCCAGCAGTTACGGTAGGTCGGGTCAGCCCCAGCATTTT,CASSYGRSGQPQHF
TRBD1,TRBV5-4,few,TRBJ2-2,TGTGCCAGCAGCTTACCCGGACAGGCGTACACCGGGGAGCTGTTTTTT,CASSLPGQAYTGELFF
TRBD1,TRBV7-2,-,TRBJ1-1,TGTGCCAGCAGCAGAGGACAGGCGACTACTGAAGCTTTCTTT,CASSRGQATTEAFF
-,TRBV7-9,-,TRBJ1-4,TGTGCCAGCAGCCATGCCAGGGATAATGAAAAACTGTTTTTT,CASSHARDNEKLFF
-,TRBV18,many,TRBJ1-1,TGTGCCAGCTCACCTCGGACACGAAACACTGAAGCTTTCTTT,CASSPRTRNTEAFF
-,TRBV15,many,TRBJ2-4,TGTGCCACCAGCAGAGATAAGTTGGGACACCCGGGGGACATTCAGTACTTC,CATSRDKLGHPGDIQYF
TRBD2,TRBV7-2,few,TRBJ2-3,TGTGCCAGCAGCTTAGCGGGAGGGTTGGTCCCAGATACGCAGTATTTT,CASSLAGGLVPDTQYF
TRBD2,TRBV7-2,once,TRBJ2-7,TGTGCCAGCAGCTGGCAGCGGGGGGCCTACGAGCAGTACTTC,CASSWQRGAYEQYF
-,TRBV7-2,few,TRBJ2-7,TGTGCCAGCAGCTTACCCCTCCCCCGGGGGGAGCAGTACTTC,CASSLPLPRGEQYF
-,TRBV9,-,TRBJ1-2,TGTGCCAGCGGCATCGGGGCGAGCTATGGCTACACCTTC,CASGIGASYGYTF
-,TRBV7-9,few,TRBJ1-3,TGTGCCAGCAGCCTCTTATCGGGGGCTGGAAACACCATATATTTT,CASSLLSGAGNTIYF
TRBD1,TRBV5-1,-,TRBJ2-5,TGCGCCAGCAGCGGCGGGACAGGGCAGCGGGAGACCCAGTACTTC,CASSGGTGQRETQYF
-,TRBV20-1,few,TRBJ1-5,TGCAGTGCTGGGATAGACAGCAATCAGCCCCAGCATTTT,CSAGIDSNQPQHF
TRBD2,TRBV20-1,many,TRBJ2-1,TGCAGTGCTAGAGCGGGGGGGAATGAGCAGTTCTTC,CSARAGGNEQFF
-,TRBV5-1,few,TRBJ2-7,TGCGCCAGCAGCGGGGCAGAAACGGGATACTCCTACGAGCAGTACTTC,CASSGAETGYSYEQYF
-,TRBV30,-,TRBJ2-7,TGTGCCTGGAGCTGGGGTTCTTCCTACGAGCAGTACTTC,CAWSWGSSYEQYF
-,TRBV28,many,TRBJ1-5,TGTGCCAGCAGGGCCGTCCAGGCCCCCAATCAGCCCCAGCATTTT,CASRAVQAPNQPQHF
-,TRBV20-1,many,TRBJ1-2,TGCAGTGCTAGAGATGGGACATCGGGTGGCTACACCTTC,CSARDGTSGGYTF
-,TRBV4-1,many,TRBJ2-5,TGCGCCAGCAGCCAAGATCCGGGGGCTAGGGAGACCCAGTACTTC,CASSQDPGARETQYF
TRBD1,TRBV27,many,TRBJ1-4,TGTGCCAGCAGGACCACAGGGGGTACGGAAAAACTGTTTTTT,CASRTTGGTEKLFF
-,TRBV21-1,-,TRBJ1-1,TGTGCCAGCAGCAAAACAGGAGCTGAAGCTTTCTTT,CASSKTGAEAFF
-,TRBV6-6,many,TRBJ2-2,TGTGCCAGCAGTTACCCCGACGCGGCCGGGGAGCTGTTTTTT,CASSYPDAAGELFF
-,TRBV5-1,few,TRBJ2-6,TGCGCCAGCAGCGGGATTTCGCGGGCGACTGGGGCCAACGTCCTGACTTTC,CASSGISRATGANVLTF
-,TRBV12-5,-,TRBJ2-7,TGTGCTTGTGGTTTGTCGGGGGTAGACCGCTACGAGCAGTACTTC,CACGLSGVDRYEQYF
-,TRBV11-2,-,TRBJ2-3,TGTGCCAGCGATACTACAAGGGGGGGGCGACCCACAGATACGCAGTATTTT,CASDTTRGGRPTDTQYF
TRBD2,TRBV20-1,few,TRBJ2-7,TGCAGTGCTCATAGCGGGAGCTCCTACGAGCAGTACTTC,CSAHSGSSYEQYF
-,TRBV12-3/TRBV12-4,few,TRBJ1-1,TGTGCCAGCAGTTTCGAAAGGGGTGACACTGAAGCTTTCTTT,CASSFERGDTEAFF
TRBD1,TRBV7-2,many,TRBJ1-1,TGTGCCAGCAGTTCGACAGGGGCGCACACTGAAGCTTTCTTT,CASSSTGAHTEAFF
-,TRBV7-9,-,TRBJ1-1,TGTGCCAGCAGCTGGGAGCGGGGTACCGAAGCTTTCTTT,CASSWERGTEAFF
-,TRBV7-2,many,TRBJ1-5,TGTGCCAGCGGCCTAAGGTTGACGAGCAATCAGCCCCAGCATTTT,CASGLRLTSNQPQHF
TRBD2,TRBV5-6,many,TRBJ2-2,TGTGCCAGCAGCCGGGGGGGTTCCGGGGAGCTGTTTTTT,CASSRGGSGELFF
TRBD1,TRBV12-3/TRBV12-4,many,TRBJ1-5,TGTGCCAGCAGCGATCAGGGGGTGGGGAACAATCAGCCCCAGCATTTT,CASSDQGVGNNQPQHF
-,TRBV18,few,TRBJ2-1,TGTGCCAGCAAGAGAAAGGACAGAACCTACAATGAGCAGTTCTTC,CASKRKDRTYNEQFF
TRBD1,TRBV7-9,few,TRBJ1-6,TGTGCCAGCAGCTTAGTACAGGGGGTTTCACCCCTCCACTTT,CASSLVQGVSPLHF
-,TRBV20-1,-,TRBJ1-5,TGCAGTGCTAGAGCAGGGTCGGATGATCAGCCCCAGCATTTT,CSARAGSDDQPQHF